The clone carrying this T cell receptor beta chain was recorded many times. The antigen remains unidentified. Stated time point: sample taken at primary tumor resection. Sequencing of whole RNA from tumor, nontumor lung or frozen PBMC involved no sorting. On each TCR cDNA molecule, a unique molecular identifier was present. Each CDR3 protein is one row after TCRdb ran MiXCR on the 5' RACE reads. The table records some 70,000 distinct CDR3 sequences, more than 10% of them present only once. This sample is part of a study of spatial heterogeneity in lung cancer. Whole-study context: Detected beta-chain sequences consistently exceeded alpha-chain sequences. Study outcomes and limitations: Blood contained ubiquitous expanded tumor TCRs more at resection than at follow-up.

The germline V gene encodes CDR1 KGHSH and CDR2 LQKENI. The CDR3 spans 15 residues. V lost 2 bases, J lost 3 bases, and 11 bases lay in between. The sequenced sample was PBMCs, obtained at surgery. This receptor was taken from a male donor with early-stage non-small cell lung cancer. This chain links TRBV18 with TRBJ2-1; weak D call: TRBD2 (6 bases). The CDR3 nucleotides read TGTGCCAGCTCACCATTCCGAGCGGGCTACAATGAGCAGTTCTTC. Its protein product is CASSPFRAGYNEQFF.